This TCR beta chain was captured by sequencing in a study of shared clonotypes between healthy human individuals. An assay was performed, and its level was deep. Repertoires were generated with immunoSEQ multiplex PCR, while TCRdb's copy carries only in-frame clones and drops some. The sample has 2 million to 2.5 million clones, less than 95% seen once. This CDR3 is built from 15 residues. Germline CDR1 and CDR2: LNHDA and SQIVND (reference sequence). J lost 6 bases, V lost 3 bases, and 6 bases had no gene match. This chain joins TRBV19 and TRBJ2-7, with TRBD1 matching over 12 bases. Input material: naive CD4+ T cells from PBMCs. Subset in this sample: CD45RA+ positively selected. The receptor's source is a man aged 18-30 years in good health. Some clones in this sample may be carry-over from other donors' samples. The CDR3 spells CASSIRDRGPGEQYF. The CDR3, as DNA: TGTGCCAGTAGTATCCGGGACAGGGGGCCAGGCGAGCAGTACTTC.